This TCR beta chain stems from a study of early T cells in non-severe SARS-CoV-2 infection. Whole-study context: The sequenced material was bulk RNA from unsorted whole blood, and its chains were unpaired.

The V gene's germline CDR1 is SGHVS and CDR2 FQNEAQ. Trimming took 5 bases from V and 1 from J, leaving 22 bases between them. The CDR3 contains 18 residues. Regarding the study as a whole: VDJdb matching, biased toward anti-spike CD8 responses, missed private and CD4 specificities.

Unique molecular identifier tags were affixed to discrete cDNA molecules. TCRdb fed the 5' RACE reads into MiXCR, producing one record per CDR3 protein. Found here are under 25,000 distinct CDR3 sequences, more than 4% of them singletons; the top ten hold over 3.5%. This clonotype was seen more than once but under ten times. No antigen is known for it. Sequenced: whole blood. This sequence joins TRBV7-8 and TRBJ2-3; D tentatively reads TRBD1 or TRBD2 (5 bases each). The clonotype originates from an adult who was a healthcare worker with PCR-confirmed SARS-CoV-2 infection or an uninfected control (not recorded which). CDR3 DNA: TGTGCCAGCAGCCCCGCATTGGGGGTACCTATTCGCACAGATACGCAGTATTTT. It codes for CASSPALGVPIRTDTQYF. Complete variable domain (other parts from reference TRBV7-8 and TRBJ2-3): GAGVSQSPRYKVAKRGQDVALRCDPISGHVSLFWYQQALGQGPEFLTYFQNEAQLDKSGLPSDRFFAERPEGSVSTLKIQRTQQEDSAVYLCASSPALGVPIRTDTQYFGPGTRLTVL.